One sample yielded the 5 T cell receptor beta chains listed below, sequenced in a study of early T cells in non-severe SARS-CoV-2 infection. Via MiXCR, TCRdb re-called the 5' RACE reads, giving one row per CDR3 protein. The sample comprises tens of thousands of distinct CDR3 sequences, approximately 12% of which are singletons, and roughly 3.1% rests with the top ten. The sequenced sample was whole blood. The receptor set was obtained from an adult who was a healthcare worker with PCR-confirmed SARS-CoV-2 infection or an uninfected control (not recorded which).

The chain combines TRBV2 with TRBJ2-2; D perhaps matches TRBD2 (5 bases). V lost 8 bases, J lost 6 bases, and 10 bases lay in between. From germline, CDR1 is SNHLY and CDR2 FYNNEI. This CDR3 is built from 12 residues. CDR3: CASVEGPGELFF. The DNA for the CDR3 is TGTGCCAGCGTCGAGGGTCCCGGGGAGCTGTTTTTT.

Comment on this clonotype: The germline gene is not matched at one end of the junction; a read error may be the cause. V usage is TRBV7-6 and J usage is TRBJ2-1, with 12 positions matching TRBD1. CDR3 length: 14 residues. From germline, CDR1 is SGHVS and CDR2 FNYEAQ. CDR3 sequence reads: CVSSLGQGAGEQFF. CDR3 coding DNA: TGTGTCAGCAGCTTGGGACAGGGGGCTGGTGAGCAGTTCTTC.

The CDR3 loop is CASSTRTGYTF. For the CDR3, the DNA is TGTGCCAGCAGTACTCGTACTGGCTACACCTTC. J is TRBJ1-2 and V is TRBV28, with D uncertain. The CDR3 covers 11 residues. V lost 5 bases and J lost 7, with 8 bases in between. Germline loops: CDR1 MDHEN, CDR2 SYDVKM.

There are many counts of this clonotype. This chain links TRBV20-1 with TRBJ1-5, with TRBD1 matching 8 bases. The CDR3 has 15 amino acids. Germline V gives CDR1 DFQATT, CDR2 SNEGSKA (reference sequence). V trimming: 3 bases; J trimming: 0 bases; junction bases outside the gene matches: 4. CDR3 coding DNA: TGCAGTGCTAGTAACGGACAGGGTAGCAATCAGCCCCAGCATTTT. This gives the protein CSASNGQGSNQPQHF.

This clonotype was seen a few times. The chain employs TRBV12-3 or TRBV12-4 and TRBJ1-4; 10 positions agree with TRBD1. The ends lost 5 bases at V and 8 bases at J; junction bases unmatched: 5. The CDR3 is made up of 14 amino acids. CDR3 region: CASSDGQGDEKLFF. In DNA, the CDR3 is TGTGCCAGCAGTGACGGACAGGGGGACGAAAAACTGTTTTTT.